This TCR beta chain was identified during a study of cytomegalovirus exposure and HLA in healthy donors (dated by TCRdb to between 2016 and 2019). The study in broad terms: An earlier analysis of about 560 of the donors reported about 300 Gb of sequence data and 117 million unique TCR beta sequences obtained from about 180 million T cells. About five DR-DQ haplotypes were handled as single units for association and clustering because linkage in the cohort was strong. Along with the approximately 700-subject first cohort, a separate validation cohort of over 90 different subjects was used. In a later genetic analysis, genome-wide SNP genotypes for about three fifths of the 666 donors were used, and that subset was treated as a discovery cohort. A later analysis re-examined previously published TCR beta repertoires from 600 to 700 donors and added high-resolution HLA genotyping to investigate patterns of TCR occurrence. About 280 gigabases of sequencing data and around 85 million unique TCR sequences made up an early release that covered about 640 HLA-typed donors. The study aimed to test whether cataloging public T cell receptors could reveal signatures of past pathogen exposure. An earlier analysis of fewer than 750 of the donors used high-throughput TCR beta sequencing to judge whether each TCR beta V gene segment behaved as functional or pseudogenic. The later analysis used no new phenotypic data to find candidate immune exposures, relying instead on TCR beta sequences and their occurrence across donors. The number of donors typed differed by locus, with roughly 620-640 for A, B, C, DRB1 and DQB1, around 560 for DQA1, about 610 for DPA1, and some 440 for DPB1. The T cell repertoires of around 670 subjects were profiled by immunosequencing and related to cytomegalovirus serostatus. On average, roughly 200,000 unique TCR beta nucleotide sequences were sequenced per donor among more than 350 genotyped donors of the cohort, with 15% to 20% of those sequences being non-productive. HLA typing included class I and class II loci at four-digit resolution. Among the roughly 400 genotyped donors, around 81% belonged to the genetic ancestry cluster associated with self-reported Caucasian donors. Every discovery cohort repertoire had been produced on one sequencing platform. High-throughput TCR immunosequencing, statistical association of individual TCRs with disease status, and machine learning were combined to predict cytomegalovirus infection status. Donor age, sex, ethnicity and CMV serostatus were collected together with the repertoire data. The full study reports these points: An earlier analysis of approximately 600 of the donors showed that most TCR beta V segments appeared in productive rearrangements either about 87% or about 30% of the time, which broadly matched IMGT annotations. Cytomegalovirus status was reported to be diagnosed by the classifier with high specificity and sensitivity in both the original and validation cohorts. According to a later analysis, TCR association rates differed among HLA loci, with DRB1 alleles showing the most associated TCRs and HLA-C alleles showing the fewest. For the cohort, immune exposure information was limited to CMV serostatus. Compared with equally common non-associated chains, HLA-associated TCR beta chains in a later analysis were more clonally expanded and had lower generation probabilities. Assigning TCR associations to individual alleles was difficult when HLA alleles, especially DR and DQ, strongly co-occurred. Linkage disequilibrium might explain the correlated functional status among segregating V segments, but an unknown experimental factor could not be excluded. In the study, approximately 150 TCR beta chains were listed as associated with cytomegalovirus. Several of the top co-occurrence clusters appeared to be linked to parvovirus B19, influenza, CMV and Epstein-Barr virus, according to a later analysis. A cluster of highly shared sequence variants was judged likely to be a technical artifact of the sequencing pipeline. Because counts were too low, seventeen rarely observed V segments, including chromosome 9 orphons, were left out of the earlier analysis of 587 of the donors. The 87-base-pair reads could not distinguish some IMGT-functional V segments, including TRBV6-2 and TRBV6-3, so those segments were excluded. In a later analysis, most CMV-associated TCR beta chains were found to appear HLA-restricted, with HLA associations seemingly driven largely by CMV exposure. According to a later genetic analysis, donors in an Asian-associated ancestry cluster had fewer N-insertions in productive TCRs than the approximately 700-donor mean. A later analysis associated 16,951 TCR beta sequences with specific HLA alleles at a false discovery rate of 0.05. V-gene and J-gene trimming of TCR beta chains was associated with a missense DCLRE1C variant in a later genetic analysis, and the association was replicated in an independent cohort. A further reported finding was that TCR beta sequences accurately predicted the HLA-A and HLA-B alleles for most subjects in the first cohort. HLA typing was unavailable for some donors at each locus, so association tests used only the typed subset. Most TCR sequences were seen in very few donors, while some public TCRs were found in many individuals. Only TCR beta chains were sequenced in this cohort, and the absence of alpha or paired-chain data limited detectable features. The authors suggested that the approach could potentially be extended to other disease states and immunological phenotypes. Roughly uniform sequencing depth across donors was assumed in presence/absence analyses, although this assumption may not hold. In vitro tests confirmed that three of the cytomegalovirus-associated TCR beta chains recognize cytomegalovirus antigens.

Library preparation employed the immunoSEQ multiplex PCR assay. A mixture of 60 forward primers for TCR Vbeta segments and 13 reverse primers for TCR Jbeta segments was used in the multiplex PCR. Amplification of the CDR3 region of rearranged TCR beta genes was performed with a multiplex PCR assay on genomic DNA. On the Illumina HiSeq System, the amplified TCR beta libraries were sequenced as 87-base-pair reads. The original methods were these. A later analysis tallied roughly 76 million unique TCR beta chains across the 700 or so repertoires, and 10 million to 11 million of those chains were shared by two or more donors. A nearest-neighbor algorithm error-corrected the raw reads and collapsed the reads into unique sequences, merging closely related sequences to remove PCR and sequencing errors. Alignment of CDR3 sequences to IMGT reference sequences was used to assign V, D and J gene segments. For a sequence to be retained, a match of at least six nucleotides to both a V gene segment and a J gene segment was required. A rearrangement was called productive if the CDR3 had no stop codons and remained in frame with V and J, and every other rearrangement was called non-productive. CDR3 was defined by IMGT convention, running from the second conserved V-encoded cysteine to the conserved J-encoded phenylalanine. In an earlier analysis of approximately 500 of the donors, sequences lacking an unambiguous match to a single V gene segment were excluded. In an earlier analysis of around 590 of the donors, a V segment was called functional when productive rearrangements were above 56.7%, and segregating when the standard deviation between donors exceeded 5%. A statistical classification framework was built for diagnosing cytomegalovirus status from the catalog of TCR beta chain sequences. In a later analysis, TCR nucleotide sequences were compared against IMGT/GENE-DB human TR gene sequences so that V and J genes could be assigned. Using the TCRdist pipeline, a later analysis assigned CDR3 sequences along with most-parsimonious VDJ recombination scenarios. In a later analysis, each TCR beta chain was defined by its CDR3 amino acid sequence together with its V-gene family, and reads lacking a unique V-gene family were excluded. In a later analysis, a few hundred highly shared, low-generation-probability nucleotide sequences were removed to address suspected cross-contamination and a sequencing artifact. In a later analysis, a clonal expansion index was calculated for each public chain from normalized within-repertoire ranks of inferred template counts. Generation probabilities in a later analysis came from a VDJ recombination model fitted to out-of-frame rearrangements, and those results were checked against IGoR. In a later analysis, hypergeometric tests were used to score TCR-TCR, TCR-HLA and TCR-CMV co-occurrence, with a repertoire-size bias correction applied to TCR pairs. A later analysis estimated false discovery rates by permuting HLA or CMV assignments 20 times. In a later analysis, co-occurring TCRs were grouped using DBSCAN, with TCRdist sequence similarity added in when clustering inside HLA-allele-positive subsets. Repertoires with fewer than 30,000 or more than 120,000 public chains were left out of co-occurrence clustering, as were roughly five repertoires with anomalous nucleotide sharing. Drawn from immuneACCESS, this table holds only the in-frame rearrangements with V and J called that TCRdb kept. Clones are partly lost; checked studies trace under half to an unresolved V gene and leave the rest unexplained. V and J calls and clone size are given by that table; D and trimming were obtained from the DNA. The table for this sample lists 95,000 to 150,000 clones; 80% of them were counted only once. The ten largest account for 7.5% to 9% of the sample.

As for this clone: Its cognate antigen has yet to be identified. No much larger clone is present one base from it, and per-base qualities are unavailable.

The cohort was made up of hundreds of healthy bone marrow donors. Cohort members were all nominally healthy when sampled, although unrecorded immune exposures were likely present. The donor tested CMV seropositive and was one of the 289 seropositive cohort members. A peripheral blood sample was provided by each donor, and peripheral blood mononuclear cells were used for TCR beta sequencing. Genomic DNA was extracted from the blood cell samples with the Qiagen DNeasy Blood Extraction Kit. The CDR3 numbers 14 residues from cysteine through phenylalanine. Kept here is only the CDR3 DNA, which spans 42 bases and is read in frame from base 1. The V and J ends are trimmed by 6 bases and 5 bases, leaving 16 bases between them. CDR1 and CDR2 (SNHLY, FYNNEI) derive from the germline V gene.

Material: PBMCs. This clonotype was obtained from a female donor in good health and CMV-seropositive. The rearrangement combines TRBV2 with TRBJ1-2, with TRBD1 as a weak D call on 6 bases. The CDR3 is CASSQQGLIYGYTF. The nucleotide sequence is TGTGCCAGCAGCCAACAGGGCCTCATATATGGCTACACCTTC.